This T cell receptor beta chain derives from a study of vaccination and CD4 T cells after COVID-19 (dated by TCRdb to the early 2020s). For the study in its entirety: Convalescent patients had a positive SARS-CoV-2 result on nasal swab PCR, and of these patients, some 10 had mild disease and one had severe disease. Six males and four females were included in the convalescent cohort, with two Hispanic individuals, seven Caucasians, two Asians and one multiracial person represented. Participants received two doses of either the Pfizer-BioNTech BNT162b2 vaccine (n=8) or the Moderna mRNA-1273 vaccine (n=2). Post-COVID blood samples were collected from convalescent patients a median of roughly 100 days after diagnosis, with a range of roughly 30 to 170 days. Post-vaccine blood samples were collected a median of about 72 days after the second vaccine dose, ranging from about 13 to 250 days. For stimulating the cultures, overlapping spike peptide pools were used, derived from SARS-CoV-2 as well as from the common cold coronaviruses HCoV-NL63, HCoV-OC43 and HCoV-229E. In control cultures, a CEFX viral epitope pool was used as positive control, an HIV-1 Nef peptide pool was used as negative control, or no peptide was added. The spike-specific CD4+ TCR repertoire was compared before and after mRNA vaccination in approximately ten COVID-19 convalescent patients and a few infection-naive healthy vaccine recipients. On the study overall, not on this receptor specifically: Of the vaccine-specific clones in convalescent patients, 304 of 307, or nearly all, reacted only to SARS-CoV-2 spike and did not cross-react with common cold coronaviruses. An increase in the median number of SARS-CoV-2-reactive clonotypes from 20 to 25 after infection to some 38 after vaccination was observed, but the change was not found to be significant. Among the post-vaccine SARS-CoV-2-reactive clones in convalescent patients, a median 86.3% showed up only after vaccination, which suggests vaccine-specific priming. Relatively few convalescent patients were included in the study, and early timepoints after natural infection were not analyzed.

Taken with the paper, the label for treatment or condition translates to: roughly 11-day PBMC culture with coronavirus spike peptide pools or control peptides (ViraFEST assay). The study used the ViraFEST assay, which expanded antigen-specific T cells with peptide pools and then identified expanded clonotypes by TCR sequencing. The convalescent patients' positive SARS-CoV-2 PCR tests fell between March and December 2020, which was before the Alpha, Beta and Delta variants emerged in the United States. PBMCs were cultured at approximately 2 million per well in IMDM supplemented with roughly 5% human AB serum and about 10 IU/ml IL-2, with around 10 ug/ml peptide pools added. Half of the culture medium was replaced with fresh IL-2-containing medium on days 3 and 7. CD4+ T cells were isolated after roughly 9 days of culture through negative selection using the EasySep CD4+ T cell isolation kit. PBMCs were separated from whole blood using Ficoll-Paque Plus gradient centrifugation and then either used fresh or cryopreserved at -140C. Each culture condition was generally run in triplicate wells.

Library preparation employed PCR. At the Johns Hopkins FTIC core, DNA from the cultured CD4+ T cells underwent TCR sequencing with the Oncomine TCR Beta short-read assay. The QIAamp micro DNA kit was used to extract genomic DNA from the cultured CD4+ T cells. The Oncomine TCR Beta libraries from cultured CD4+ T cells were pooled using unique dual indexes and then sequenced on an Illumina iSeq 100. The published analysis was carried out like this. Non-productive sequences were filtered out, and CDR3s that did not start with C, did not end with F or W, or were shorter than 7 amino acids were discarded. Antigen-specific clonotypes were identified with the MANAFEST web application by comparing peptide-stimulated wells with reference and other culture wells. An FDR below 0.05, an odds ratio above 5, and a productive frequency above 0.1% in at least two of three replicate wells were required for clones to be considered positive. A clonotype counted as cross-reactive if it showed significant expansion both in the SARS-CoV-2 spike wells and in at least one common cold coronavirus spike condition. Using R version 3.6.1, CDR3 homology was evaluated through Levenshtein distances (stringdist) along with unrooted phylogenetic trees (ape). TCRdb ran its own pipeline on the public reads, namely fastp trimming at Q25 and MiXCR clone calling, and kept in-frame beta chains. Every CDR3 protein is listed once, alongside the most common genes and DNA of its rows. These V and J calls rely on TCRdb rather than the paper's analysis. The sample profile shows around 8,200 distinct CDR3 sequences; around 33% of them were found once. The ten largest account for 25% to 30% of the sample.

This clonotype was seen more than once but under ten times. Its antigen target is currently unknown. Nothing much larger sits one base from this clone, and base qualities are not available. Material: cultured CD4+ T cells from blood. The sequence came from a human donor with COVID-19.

The nucleotide sequence reads as follows: TGTGCCAGCAGTTTACGGAACACTGAAGCTTTCTTT. Translation gives CASSLRNTEAFF. This sequence uses TRBV28 and TRBJ1-1, with the D gene call left open. V lost 2 bases and J lost 1 base; the stretch between them is 2 bases long. Via the germline V gene, CDR1 is MDHEN and CDR2 SYDVKM. The CDR3 goes from the cysteine to the phenylalanine over 12 residues. The kept DNA is CDR3 alone, 36 bases in frame from the first base.